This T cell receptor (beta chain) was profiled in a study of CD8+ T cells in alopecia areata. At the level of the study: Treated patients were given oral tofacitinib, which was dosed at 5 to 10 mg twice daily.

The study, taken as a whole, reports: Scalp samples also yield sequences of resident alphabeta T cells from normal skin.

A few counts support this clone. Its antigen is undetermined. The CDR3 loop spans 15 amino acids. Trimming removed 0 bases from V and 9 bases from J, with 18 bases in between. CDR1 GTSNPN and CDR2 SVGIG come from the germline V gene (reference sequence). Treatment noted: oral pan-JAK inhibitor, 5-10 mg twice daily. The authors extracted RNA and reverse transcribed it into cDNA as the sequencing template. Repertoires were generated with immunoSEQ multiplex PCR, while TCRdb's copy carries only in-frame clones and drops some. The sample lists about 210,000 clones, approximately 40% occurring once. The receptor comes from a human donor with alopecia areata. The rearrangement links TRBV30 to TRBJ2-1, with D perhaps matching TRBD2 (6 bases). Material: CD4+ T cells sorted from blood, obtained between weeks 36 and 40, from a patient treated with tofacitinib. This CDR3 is CAWSVLGSGRGEQFF. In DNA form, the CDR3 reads TGTGCCTGGAGTGTACTGGGTAGCGGCCGGGGTGAGCAGTTCTTC.